This T cell receptor (beta chain) appears in the sequencing data of a study of blood T cell repertoires in COVID-19. Study-level information: Researchers got acute and convalescent COVID-19 samples from the United States, Italy and Spain. PBMCs, B-cell-depleted T cells, or T cells provided the cDNA or gDNA that made up the material.

The germline V gene encodes CDR1 MDHEN and CDR2 SYDVKM. V was shortened by 5 bases and J by 6 bases, with 16 bases between the two germline ends. The CDR3 covers 15 residues. Per the authors' pipeline: The assay estimated nucleated cells by amplifying reference gene primers. Method: immunoSEQ multiplex PCR; TCRdb's copy keeps in-frame clones and lacks some. V, J and clone size are those of that table, while D and trimming were read from the DNA. This repertoire shows more than 15,000 clones, roughly 89% found once; its top ten account for more than 20%. The sequence was obtained from a man in his fifties or sixties with acute or convalescent COVID-19. The sequenced sample was peripheral blood. V usage is TRBV28 and J usage is TRBJ2-2, with D maybe TRBD2 (6 bases). The CDR3 DNA follows: TGTGCCAGCAGTAAACGGGCAGGAGGGTCCGGGGAGCTGTTTTTT. Translating it yields CASSKRAGGSGELFF.